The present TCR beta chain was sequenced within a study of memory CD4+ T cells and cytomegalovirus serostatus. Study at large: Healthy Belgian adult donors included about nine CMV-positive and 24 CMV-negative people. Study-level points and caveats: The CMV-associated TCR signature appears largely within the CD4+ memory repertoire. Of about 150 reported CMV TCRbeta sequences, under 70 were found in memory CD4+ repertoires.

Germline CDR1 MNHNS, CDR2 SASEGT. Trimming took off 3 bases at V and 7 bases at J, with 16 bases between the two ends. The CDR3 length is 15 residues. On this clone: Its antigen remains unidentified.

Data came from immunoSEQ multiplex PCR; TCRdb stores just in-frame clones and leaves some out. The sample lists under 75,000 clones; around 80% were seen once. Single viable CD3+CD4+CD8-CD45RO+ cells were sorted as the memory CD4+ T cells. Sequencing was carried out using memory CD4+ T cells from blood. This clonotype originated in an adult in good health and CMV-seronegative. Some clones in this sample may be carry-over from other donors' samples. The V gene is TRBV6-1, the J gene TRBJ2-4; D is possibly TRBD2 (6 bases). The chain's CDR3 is CASSDLLGSGNIQYF. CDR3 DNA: TGTGCCAGCAGTGACCTTCTAGGGAGCGGGAACATTCAGTACTTC.